This T cell receptor (beta chain) was recorded in a study of blood T cell repertoires in COVID-19. Study in general: T cells, B-cell-depleted T cells, or PBMCs supplied cDNA or gDNA.

Deletions cut 6 bases from V and 5 bases from J, with 13 bases between. Germline lookup yields CDR1 SNHLY and CDR2 FYNNEI. The length of the CDR3 is 13 residues. Sequenced by immunoSEQ multiplex PCR; TCRdb stores in-frame clones only, minus some. Of almost 95,000 clones detected, 70% to 90% appear once; the ten largest clones hold about 17%. Seattle participants joined during active infection and were tracked over time. The chain uses TRBV2 and TRBJ1-1; unclear D gene. The sample consisted of peripheral blood. The source is a woman aged 55 to 70 with COVID-19, enrolled during active disease. In DNA form, the CDR3 reads TGTGCCAGCAGCGCAGGAGCGGGTACTGAAGCTTTCTTT. Translated, it gives CASSAGAGTEAFF.